A selection of T cell receptor beta chains follows, all from one sample in a study of T-cell memory formation after mild COVID-19. TCRdb independently ran MiXCR on the 5' RACE reads; one entry per CDR3 protein. The sample consists of under 110,000 distinct CDR3 sequences, 9.5% to 15% of them appearing once. Sequenced material: PBMCs or a T cell subset sorted from them (not recorded which). These receptors were obtained from an adult woman who had mild COVID-19 (a few samples of this study predate the infection). Cell type and time point are not known. The CDR3 runs from the conserved cysteine through the conserved F or W. D genes are given only for firm matches. The listing skips clone size in some rows; elsewhere it reads once, few, many or a size class.

V: TRBV24-1; J: TRBJ2-3; size: few; D: .; DNA: TGTGCCACCAGTGATTACCTCACAGATACGCAGTATTTT; CDR3: CATSDYLTDTQYF
V: TRBV20-1; J: TRBJ2-1; size: .; D: TRBD1; DNA: TGCAGTGCTAGTTCGGGGGACGTCGACAGGGGAAGGATTGGTTGGAATGAGCAGTTCTTC; CDR3: CSASSGDVDRGRIGWNEQFF
V: TRBV3-2; J: TRBJ2-1; size: .; D: .; DNA: TGTGCCAGCAGCCCGGACAAGCCGGGACTTGGGAATGAGCAGTTCTTC; CDR3: CASSPDKPGLGNEQFF
V: TRBV7-9; J: TRBJ2-1; size: many; D: TRBD2; DNA: TGTGCCAGCAGCTTAGCCCCTAGCGGGTACTACAATGAGCAGTTCTTC; CDR3: CASSLAPSGYYNEQFF
V: TRBV5-6; J: TRBJ2-2; size: many; D: .; DNA: TGTGCCAGCAGCTTGGCGCTCTTTCCCAGGGAGAAGGGGAACACCGGGGAGCTGTTTTTT; CDR3: CASSLALFPREKGNTGELFF
V: TRBV15; J: TRBJ2-7; size: .; D: TRBD1; DNA: TGTGCCACCAGCCACGGGACAGCAGACTACGAGCAGTACTTC; CDR3: CATSHGTADYEQYF
V: TRBV4-3; J: TRBJ2-6; size: .; D: .; DNA: TGCGCCAGCAGCCAAGAAGGGAGCTCTGGGGCCAACGTCCTGACTTTC; CDR3: CASSQEGSSGANVLTF
V: TRBV13; J: TRBJ2-5; size: .; D: .; DNA: TGTGCCAGCAGCTCCCCGGGGGAAGAGACCCAGTACTTC; CDR3: CASSSPGEETQYF
V: TRBV20-1; J: TRBJ2-1; size: .; D: TRBD2; DNA: TGCAGTGCTAGAGATGGAGCGGGAGTTTACAATGAGCAGTTCTTC; CDR3: CSARDGAGVYNEQFF
V: TRBV4-2; J: TRBJ2-3; size: few; D: TRBD2; DNA: TGTGCCAGCAGCCAAGACCTAGCCCAACTAGCGGGGGTTGCAGATACGCAGTATTTT; CDR3: CASSQDLAQLAGVADTQYF
V: TRBV11-3; J: TRBJ1-4; size: .; D: .; DNA: TGTGCCAGCAGCCAGGACCAGCCTAATGAAAAACTGTTTTTT; CDR3: CASSQDQPNEKLFF
V: TRBV7-9; J: TRBJ1-2; size: few; D: TRBD1; DNA: TGTGCCAGCAGCGGGGACAGGATCTATGGCTACACCTTC; CDR3: CASSGDRIYGYTF
V: TRBV24-1; J: TRBJ2-1; size: .; D: TRBD2; DNA: TGTGCCACTGGGACTAGCGGGGGCAATGAGCAGTTCTTC; CDR3: CATGTSGGNEQFF
V: TRBV29-1; J: TRBJ2-7; size: .; D: .; DNA: TGCAGCGTTGAACTTCAGACCTACGAGCAGTACTTC; CDR3: CSVELQTYEQYF
V: TRBV7-6; J: TRBJ2-1; size: .; D: TRBD2; DNA: TGTGCCAGCAGCTTTTCAGGCGGGAGGTTTGGTGAGCAGTTCTTC; CDR3: CASSFSGGRFGEQFF
V: TRBV7-2; J: TRBJ2-5; size: many; D: .; DNA: TGTGCCAGCAGTCAGGTGTCAGGGGAGACCCAGTACTTC; CDR3: CASSQVSGETQYF
V: TRBV7-9; J: TRBJ2-7; size: .; D: TRBD1; DNA: TGTGCCAGCACCGTAGGACAGGGCAACGAGCAGTACTTC; CDR3: CASTVGQGNEQYF
V: TRBV7-6; J: TRBJ2-1; size: few; D: .; DNA: TGTGCCAGCAGGCGATCACGGGACGCATCCGGGGAGCAGTTCTTC; CDR3: CASRRSRDASGEQFF
V: TRBV5-1; J: TRBJ2-1; size: .; D: .; DNA: TGCGCCAGCAGCTCGGGGACGGGCCCCTACAATGAGCAGTTCTTC; CDR3: CASSSGTGPYNEQFF
V: TRBV12-3/TRBV12-4; J: TRBJ2-7; size: few; D: TRBD2; DNA: TGTGCCAGCAGTTTAGGACTAGCGGTGACCTACGAGCAGTACTTC; CDR3: CASSLGLAVTYEQYF
V: TRBV10-3; J: TRBJ2-1; size: many; D: .; DNA: TGTGCCATCAGTGAGTCGTCTGTGTACAATGAGCAGTTCTTC; CDR3: CAISESSVYNEQFF
V: TRBV30; J: TRBJ1-1; size: few; D: .; DNA: TGTGCCTGGAGAACACAGGACGTATTGAACACTGAAGCTTTCTTT; CDR3: CAWRTQDVLNTEAFF
V: TRBV7-6; J: TRBJ2-1; size: .; D: TRBD2; DNA: TGTGCCAGCAGCCCAACAGTACTAGCGGCGGGCGACAATGAGCAGTTCTTC; CDR3: CASSPTVLAAGDNEQFF